What follows are 10 T cell receptor beta chains derived from one specimen sequenced in a study of post-analysis software for immune sequencing data (dated by TCRdb to the mid-2010s). Broad study findings and their caveats: Patients showed significantly higher frequencies than controls for several TRBV segments, among them TRBV5-6, TRBV5-1 and TRBV20-1.

Their cognate antigens are unknown. Libraries were built with PCR. The sequencing machine was an Illumina HiSeq 2500. Unique molecular identifiers were incorporated into TCR beta cDNA libraries to reduce PCR and sequencing biases. TCRdb passed the public sequencing reads through fastp at Q25 and MiXCR, retaining productive beta sequences. Identical CDR3 proteins give one entry, which carries the most common genes and DNA. The sample table shows roughly 870,000 distinct CDR3 sequences, and around 53% are seen once. The ten largest clonotypes hold over 4% of the sample. Specimen: blood. The source is a girl aged 10-17 years with multiple sclerosis.

This chain links TRBV29-1 with TRBJ2-7; 9 positions agree with TRBD1. The CDR3 extends over 16 amino acids. CDR1 SQVTM and CDR2 ANQGSEA come from the germline V gene. V lost 7 bases and J lost 2; bases outside the gene matches: 15. The CDR3 region is CSAKVRSGTGTYEQYF. CDR3 bases: TGCAGCGCCAAAGTCCGTTCCGGGACAGGGACCTACGAGCAGTACTTC.

The V and J genes are TRBV6-2 or TRBV6-3 and TRBJ2-5; weak D call: TRBD1 (7 bases). Gene TRBJ2-7 matches the end of the DNA better, so the J call may be wrong. This CDR3 is 15 amino acids long. Germline V gives CDR1 MNHEY, CDR2 SVGEGT. CDR3 DNA: TGTGCCAGCAGTCACGGACCAGGGGGGTCCTACGAGCAGTACTTC. Residues: CASSHGPGGSYEQYF.

This chain links TRBV6-5 with TRBJ1-5, with D perhaps matching TRBD1 (6 bases). V was trimmed by 6 bases and J by 2 bases, leaving 14 bases between them. CDR3 length equals 15 residues. In germline, CDR1 is MNHEY, CDR2 SVGAGI. CDR3 region: CASSTGGMGNQPQHF. CDR3 coding DNA: TGTGCCAGCAGCACGGGGGGCATGGGCAATCAGCCCCAGCATTTT.

This chain connects TRBV7-2 to TRBJ2-3; 10 nucleotides agree with TRBD2. V shed 2 bases, J shed 4 bases, and the junction held 6 bases outside the gene matches. CDR1 and CDR2 (germline): SGHTA, FQGNSA. This CDR3 is built from 16 residues. CDR3 in amino acids: CASSLKSGRAPDTQYF. In DNA, the CDR3 is TGTGCCAGCAGCTTAAAAAGCGGGAGGGCCCCAGATACGCAGTATTTT.

The rearrangement links TRBV10-3 to TRBJ1-5; 9 bases are a match to TRBD1. Losses at the gene ends were 2 bases for V and 5 bases for J; bases not matched to a gene: 4. Germline-derived CDR1 and CDR2 are ENHRY and SYGVKD. The CDR3 is 15 residues long. CDR3 DNA: TGTGCCATCAGTGAGACCGGGACAGGGTATCAGCCCCAGCATTTT. Amino acid sequence: CAISETGTGYQPQHF.

This chain links TRBV6-5 with TRBJ1-2; no firm D call. Germline V gene data show CDR1 as MNHEY and CDR2 as SVGAGI. With 0 bases removed from V and 7 bases from J, the gap between germline ends came to 15 bases. The CDR3 is made up of 15 amino acids. In DNA, the CDR3 is TGTGCCAGCAGTTACTCGATGGGCGGCTCCGGTGGCTACACCTTC. This translates into CASSYSMGGSGGYTF.

V usage is TRBV7-2 and J usage is TRBJ2-1, with unresolved D. Trimming pared 6 bases from V and 0 bases from J, leaving 12 bases between. Germline V gives CDR1 SGHTA, CDR2 FQGNSA. CDR3 length equals 15 residues. This CDR3 reads CASRDGDFSYNEQFF. The DNA of the CDR3 is TGTGCCAGCAGAGACGGAGACTTCTCCTACAATGAGCAGTTCTTC.

This clonotype has more than one count but fewer than ten. For the CDR3, the DNA is TGCAGTGCTAGAGATTATCTAGCGGGAGGGCCGAATACCAAAAACATTCAGTACTTC. Protein: CSARDYLAGGPNTKNIQYF. J is TRBJ2-4 and V is TRBV20-1; 12 nucleotides align to TRBD2. V was pared by 0 bases and J by 2 bases, with 11 bases of the junction left unmatched. The CDR3 runs to 19 residues. Germline CDR1 and CDR2: DFQATT and SNEGSKA (reference sequence).

This clonotype appeared a single time. CDR3 in amino acids: CASSLDGGGHYNEQFF. CDR3 sequence (DNA): TGCGCCAGCAGCTTGGACGGCGGGGGCCATTACAATGAGCAGTTCTTC. This chain joins TRBV5-1 and TRBJ2-1; tentative D call: TRBD2 (7 bases). V shed 0 bases and J shed 4 bases, with 14 bases lying between them. This CDR3 contains 16 residues. Germline values: CDR1 SGHRS, CDR2 YFSETQ. The full variable domain, in which reference TRBV5-1 and TRBJ2-1 provide the parts outside the CDR3, is KAGVTQTPRYLIKTRGQQVTLSCSPISGHRSVSWYQQTPGQGLQFLFEYFSETQRNKGNFPGRFSGRQFSNSRSEMNVSTLELGDSALYLCASSLDGGGHYNEQFFGPGTRLTVL.

The V gene is TRBV7-9, the J gene TRBJ2-7, with 7 bases matching TRBD2. CDR1 is SEHNR and CDR2 is FQNEAQ in the germline V gene (reference sequence). The CDR3 covers 16 residues. Trimming cost V 1 base and J 2 bases; bases outside gene matches: 8. The CDR3 region has the DNA TGTGCCAGCAGCTTAGTCGAGGCGGGAGACCCCTACGAGCAGTACTTC. It yields the protein CASSLVEAGDPYEQYF.